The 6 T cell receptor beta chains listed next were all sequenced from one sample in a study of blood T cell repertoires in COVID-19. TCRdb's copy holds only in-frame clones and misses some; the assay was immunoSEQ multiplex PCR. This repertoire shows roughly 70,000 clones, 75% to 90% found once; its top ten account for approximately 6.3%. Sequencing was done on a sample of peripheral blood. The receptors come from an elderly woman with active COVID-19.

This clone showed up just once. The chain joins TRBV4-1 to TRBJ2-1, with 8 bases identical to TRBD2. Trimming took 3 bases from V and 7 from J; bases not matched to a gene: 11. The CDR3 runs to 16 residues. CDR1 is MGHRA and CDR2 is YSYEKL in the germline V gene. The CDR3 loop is CASSHYVGRGENEQFF. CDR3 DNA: TGCGCCAGCAGCCACTACGTCGGGAGGGGTGAAAATGAGCAGTTCTTC.

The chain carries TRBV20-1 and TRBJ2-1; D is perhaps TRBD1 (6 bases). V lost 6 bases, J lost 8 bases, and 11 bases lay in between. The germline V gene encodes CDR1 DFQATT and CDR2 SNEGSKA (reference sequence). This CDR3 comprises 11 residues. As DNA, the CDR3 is TGCAGTGCGCCTACAGGGTATGAGCAGTTCTTC. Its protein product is CSAPTGYEQFF.

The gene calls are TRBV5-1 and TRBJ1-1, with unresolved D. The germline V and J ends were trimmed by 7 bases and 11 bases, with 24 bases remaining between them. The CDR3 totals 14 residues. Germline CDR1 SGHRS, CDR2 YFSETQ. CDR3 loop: CASHRSQAPQVAFF. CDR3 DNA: TGCGCCAGCCATCGAAGCCAGGCACCCCAGGTCGCTTTCTTT.

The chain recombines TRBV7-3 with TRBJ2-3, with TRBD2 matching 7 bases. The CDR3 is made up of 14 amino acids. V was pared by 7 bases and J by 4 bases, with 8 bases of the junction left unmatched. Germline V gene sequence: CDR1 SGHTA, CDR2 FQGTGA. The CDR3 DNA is TGTGCCAGCAAACTGGCGGGAGCGGCAGATACGCAGTATTTT. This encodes CASKLAGAADTQYF.

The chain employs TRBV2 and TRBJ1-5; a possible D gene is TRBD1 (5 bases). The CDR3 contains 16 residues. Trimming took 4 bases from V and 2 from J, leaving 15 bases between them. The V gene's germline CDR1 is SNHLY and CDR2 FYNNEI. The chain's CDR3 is CASSAGFLNRNQPQHF. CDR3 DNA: TGTGCCAGCAGTGCAGGGTTCTTAAATCGCAATCAGCCCCAGCATTTT.

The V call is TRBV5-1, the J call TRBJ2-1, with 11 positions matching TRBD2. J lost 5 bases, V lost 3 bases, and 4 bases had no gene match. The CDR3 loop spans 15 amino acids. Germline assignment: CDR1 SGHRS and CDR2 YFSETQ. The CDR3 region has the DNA TGCGCCAGCAGCTCCGGGACTAGCGGTAACAATGAGCAGTTCTTC. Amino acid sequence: CASSSGTSGNNEQFF.